The present entry profiles one T cell receptor (beta chain) with its context. Germline CDR1 is KGHSH and CDR2 is LQKENI. The CDR3 length is 16 residues. After removal of 0 bases from V and 7 bases from J, the junction contained 10 bases not matched to a gene. The method was immunoSEQ multiplex PCR; TCRdb's version includes in-frame clones alone and lacks a portion of them. The table has more than 70,000 clones, about nine tenths seen once. This specimen belongs to a study of T cell changes during pregnancy in multiple sclerosis. The chain combines TRBV18 with TRBJ1-1, with 8 nucleotides matching TRBD1. The clonotype comes from a female donor in good health, enrolled as a control in a pregnancy study. The source material was peripheral blood, sampled after pregnancy. This CDR3 reads CASSPPGTGGTLEAFF. The CDR3 nucleotides are TGTGCCAGCTCACCACCCGGCACAGGGGGAACACTTGAAGCTTTCTTT.